This entry describes one TCR beta chain. The data derive from a study of cytomegalovirus exposure and HLA in healthy donors. The CDR3 has 15 residues. Germline V gene sequence: CDR1 SGHRS, CDR2 YFSETQ. The study ran its PCR with 60 Vbeta and 13 Jbeta primers. TCRdb's copy holds only in-frame clones and misses some; the assay was immunoSEQ multiplex PCR. The sample lists roughly 140,000 clones, 70% to 75% occurring once. The source is a human donor in good health. V is TRBV5-1 and J is TRBJ2-5, with TRBD2 identical over 11 bases. The J call is in doubt because the DNA end fits TRBJ2-7 better. Sequencing was carried out using PBMCs. The CDR3 DNA is TGCGCCAGCAGCTTGGCGGCTAGCGGGAGGAACGAGCAGTACTTC. It yields the protein CASSLAASGRNEQYF.